These 8 T cell receptor beta chains were all obtained from the same sample, sequenced in a study of control samples from healthy donors and cancer patients. Produced via immunoSEQ multiplex PCR; TCRdb's table is partial and in-frame only. The sample consists of some 130,000 clones, about 92% of them appearing once. What was sequenced was PBMCs. These receptor sequences come from a man aged 50 to 60 with head and neck cancer.

This sequence joins TRBV11-1 and TRBJ1-5, with D unclear. V was clipped by 5 bases and J by 4 bases, with 9 bases between them. The CDR3 is made up of 13 amino acids. Per the germline V gene, CDR1 is SGHAT and CDR2 is FQDESV (reference sequence). The CDR3 sequence is CASSKAPNQPQHF. The CDR3 bases are TGTGCCAGCAGCAAAGCCCCGAATCAGCCCCAGCATTTT.

The chain combines TRBV6-6 with TRBJ2-7; D gene ambiguous. The V gene lost 4 bases and the J gene lost 3 bases, with 7 bases spanning the gap. CDR3 length: 12 amino acids. Germline-derived CDR1 and CDR2 are MNHNY and SVGAGI (reference sequence). The CDR3 reads CASSSGYYEQYF. The CDR3 bases are TGTGCCAGCAGTTCGGGTTACTACGAGCAGTACTTC.

The chain is built from TRBV7-8 and TRBJ1-5, with a weak D call TRBD1 (6 bases). The CDR3 totals 16 residues. Germline V gives CDR1 SGHVS, CDR2 FQNEAQ. The V and J ends lost 5 bases and 1 base respectively, with 15 bases between them. This CDR3 is CASSPTGGSSNQPQHF. The CDR3 DNA follows: TGTGCCAGCAGCCCGACAGGAGGGAGCAGCAATCAGCCCCAGCATTTT.

DNA of the CDR3: TGTGCCAGCAGCTTCCCCCAGTCCGAGACCCAGTACTTC. It translates to CASSFPQSETQYF. This chain uses TRBV5-4 with TRBJ2-5; D remains ambiguous. The germline V gene has CDR1 SGHNT and CDR2 YYREEE (reference sequence). The CDR3 is 13 residues long. Trimming shortened V by 2 bases and J by 5 bases, and 10 bases separated the two germline ends.

This clone was detected only a few times. V gene TRBV7-9 combines with J gene TRBJ1-6; a possible D gene is TRBD1 (6 bases). Germline V gene sequence: CDR1 SEHNR, CDR2 FQNEAQ (reference sequence). Trimming pared 3 bases from V and 8 bases from J, leaving 8 bases between. The CDR3 is 13 amino acids. CDR3 sequence reads: CASSLNRDSPLHF. The CDR3 coding sequence is TGTGCCAGCAGCTTGAACAGGGATTCACCCCTCCACTTT.

The gene calls are TRBV5-4 and TRBJ2-3; 7 bases map to TRBD2. Germline CDR1 reads SGHNT; CDR2 reads YYREEE (reference sequence). There are 12 residues in the CDR3. The J segment lost 6 bases and the V segment lost 4 bases, leaving 2 bases of the junction unmatched. CDR3 nucleotide sequence: TGTGCCAGCAGCCTGGGAGGGGATACGCAGTATTTT. Encoded protein: CASSLGGDTQYF.

This clone has only one observation. This chain links TRBV19 with TRBJ1-2, with 7 bases that match TRBD1. J lost 1 base, V lost 8 bases, and 7 bases had no gene match. Germline V CDR1 and CDR2: LNHDA, SQIVND (reference sequence). This CDR3 has 14 amino acids. CDR3 in amino acids: CASEGTDGNYGYTF. In DNA, the CDR3 is TGTGCCAGTGAGGGGACAGATGGTAACTATGGCTACACCTTC.

The chain combines TRBV30 with TRBJ2-3; no clear D. In germline, CDR1 is GTSNPN, CDR2 SVGIG (reference sequence). This CDR3 has 12 amino acids. Trimming removed 4 bases at V and 7 bases at J, with 12 bases between. DNA for the CDR3: TGTGCCTGGAACCCAGTGGGCCATACGCAGTATTTT. Translated, it gives CAWNPVGHTQYF. The whole variable domain, remainder taken from reference TRBV30 and TRBJ2-3, is SQTIHQWPATLVQPVGSPLSLECTVEGTSNPNLYWYRQAAGRGLQLLFYSVGIGQISSEVPQNLSASRPQDRQFILSSKKLLLSDSGFYLCAWNPVGHTQYFGPGTRLTVL.